The 8 T cell receptor beta chains below all came from one sample that was sequenced in a study of cytomegalovirus exposure and HLA in healthy donors. This table comes from immunoSEQ multiplex PCR, and its TCRdb copy is limited to in-frame clones, with some not included. The sample contains about 200,000 clones, around 80% of which appear only once. Sequencing was done on a sample of PBMCs. The source is a woman in her twenties or thirties in good health and CMV-seronegative.

This chain links TRBV30 with TRBJ2-7; 7 positions agree with TRBD2. The CDR3 covers 14 residues. Trimming at V came to 4 bases and at J to 5 bases, leaving 11 bases not matched to a gene. Germline CDR1 is GTSNPN and CDR2 is SVGIG (reference sequence). The CDR3: CAWIGEAGSHEQYF. CDR3 DNA: TGTGCCTGGATCGGGGAAGCGGGATCCCACGAGCAGTACTTC.

The chain combines TRBV28 with TRBJ2-4; TRBD1 agrees at 10 bases. Germline lookup yields CDR1 MDHEN and CDR2 SYDVKM. The CDR3 loop spans 16 amino acids. The J segment lost 8 bases and the V segment lost 5 bases, leaving 12 bases of the junction unmatched. CDR3 loop: CASSKAGTGERDIQYF. CDR3 in DNA: TGTGCCAGCAGTAAGGCCGGGACAGGGGAGAGAGACATTCAGTACTTC.

The V and J genes are TRBV19 and TRBJ2-7, with D maybe TRBD2 (5 bases). The V gene lost 6 bases and the J gene lost 4 bases, with 16 bases spanning the gap. CDR1 and CDR2 (germline): LNHDA, SQIVND (reference sequence). The CDR3 is 14 amino acids. CDR3 coding DNA: TGTGCCAGTAGCGGAATTGGAGGCAGATACGAGCAGTACTTC. Its translation: CASSGIGGRYEQYF.

The rearrangement joins TRBV30 to TRBJ1-5; D gene unclear. Trimming cost V 0 bases and J 4 bases, with 16 bases left between them. Germline V gene sequence: CDR1 GTSNPN, CDR2 SVGIG (reference sequence). This CDR3 has 16 residues. CDR3 nucleotides: TGTGCCTGGAGTGTATTTAACCGACAACTTAATCAGCCCCAGCATTTT. Translated, it gives CAWSVFNRQLNQPQHF.

The V gene is TRBV5-4, the J gene TRBJ1-4; a weak D match, TRBD1 (5 bases). Germline CDR1 is SGHNT and CDR2 is YYREEE (reference sequence). Trimming took 0 bases from V and 5 from J, leaving 11 bases between them. This CDR3 has 15 residues. Here the CDR3 reads CASSLAAGQNEKLFF. The CDR3 DNA reads TGTGCCAGCAGCTTGGCGGCAGGGCAGAATGAAAAACTGTTTTTT.

This clone was picked up one time. The rearrangement links TRBV6-5 to TRBJ1-2, with 7 bases lining up with TRBD1. The CDR3 totals 15 residues. Germline V gene lookup returns CDR1 MNHEY and CDR2 SVGAGI. Germline trimming cut 0 bases from V and 4 bases from J; bases unmatched to any gene: 5. The CDR3 bases are TGTGCCAGCAGTTACTCGCGGGGACAGTCCTATGGCTACACCTTC. This gives the protein CASSYSRGQSYGYTF.

The chain carries TRBV5-4 and TRBJ2-7; tentatively, D is TRBD1 (6 bases). V dropped 2 bases and J dropped 3 bases, with 9 bases sitting between them. This CDR3 has 13 amino acids. Germline CDR1 is SGHNT and CDR2 is YYREEE (reference sequence). The chain's CDR3 is CASSFEGGYEQYF. In DNA form, the CDR3 reads TGTGCCAGCAGCTTTGAAGGGGGCTACGAGCAGTACTTC.

In its sample, this clone was seen a few times. The gene calls are TRBV28 and TRBJ2-7, with 10 nucleotides matching TRBD1. Germline assignment: CDR1 MDHEN and CDR2 SYDVKM. Trimming removed 7 bases from V and 5 bases from J; junction bases left unmatched: 8. The CDR3 sequence is 14 residues long. The CDR3: CASNILGQGDEQYF. The DNA of the CDR3 is TGTGCCAGCAATATACTCGGACAGGGGGACGAGCAGTACTTC. The whole variable domain, filled in from reference TRBV28 and TRBJ2-7, reads DVKVTQSSRYLVKRTGEKVFLECVQDMDHENMFWYRQDPGLGLRLIYFSYDVKMKEKGDIPEGYSVSREKKERFSLILESASTNQTSMYLCASNILGQGDEQYFGPGTRLTVT.